A single sample is the source of the 24 T cell receptor beta chains below, sequenced in a study of T-cell reconstitution after alpha-beta-depleted transplantation in children. It was with unique molecular identifiers that the TCRbeta library was prepared. One entry per CDR3 protein, called by TCRdb with MiXCR from the PCR reads. Here the sample spans approximately 250,000 distinct CDR3 sequences, about 9.6% being singletons. Sample: PBMCs from the stem cell graft donor, taken from the stem cell graft. The receptor source for this set is a human donor who donated a stem cell graft to a child with SCID.

There are many counts of this clonotype. The chain uses TRBV6-5 and TRBJ2-5; D could derive from TRBD1 or TRBD2 (5 bases each). CDR1 is MNHEY and CDR2 is SVGAGI in the germline V gene. The ends were cut back, 2 bases at V and 7 bases at J, with 5 bases in the middle. This CDR3 has 11 amino acids. The CDR3 here is CASSYGGTQYF. Written as DNA, the CDR3 is TGTGCCAGCAGTTACGGGGGGACCCAGTACTTC.

In this sample, this clonotype turned up many times. The V and J genes are TRBV5-4 and TRBJ1-2, with TRBD1 identical over 9 bases. Trimming took 3 bases from V and 2 from J; bases not matched to a gene: 17. The germline gives CDR1 SGHNT, CDR2 YYREEE (reference sequence). The CDR3 runs to 19 residues. The CDR3 reads CASSSRWAGTGISNYGYTF. The CDR3 bases are TGTGCCAGCAGCTCACGGTGGGCCGGGACAGGGATCTCAAACTATGGCTACACCTTC.

Ten or more counts support this clonotype. V is TRBV7-8 and J is TRBJ1-1; no reliable D call. The CDR3 consists of 14 residues. Germline assignment: CDR1 SGHVS and CDR2 FQNEAQ. V gave up 1 base and J gave up 3 bases, with 9 bases separating them. For the CDR3, the DNA is TGTGCCAGCAGCTTAGAGAGCGGTTACACTGAAGCTTTCTTT. Its protein is CASSLESGYTEAFF.

This clonotype has a handful of counts. This chain connects TRBV28 to TRBJ1-3, with a possible D match to TRBD1 (5 bases). Trimming cost V 5 bases and J 0 bases, with 11 bases left between them. Germline CDR1 reads MDHEN; CDR2 reads SYDVKM. The CDR3 is 15 residues long. As DNA, the CDR3 is TGTGCCAGCAGTGCCCTAGGGACCTCTGGAAACACCATATATTTT. Translating it yields CASSALGTSGNTIYF.

This clonotype was picked up many times. This chain connects TRBV6-5 to TRBJ1-6; no reliable D call. The V gene lost 10 bases and the J gene lost 10 bases, with 14 bases spanning the gap. The CDR3 totals 12 residues. CDR1 and CDR2 from the germline V gene are MNHEY and SVGAGI. CDR3 coding DNA: TGTGCCACGACCGGGGTAGGGTCACCCCTCCACTTT. Protein sequence: CATTGVGSPLHF.

This clonotype came up many times. The chain uses TRBV20-1 and TRBJ1-4; tentatively, D is TRBD1 (5 bases). The V gene's germline CDR1 is DFQATT and CDR2 SNEGSKA (reference sequence). V lost 3 bases to trimming and J lost 7 bases, with 21 bases between them. The CDR3 contains 16 residues. In nucleotides, the CDR3 is TGCAGTGCTAGTAAGGATTCGAGATGGGGGAGTGAAAAACTGTTTTTT. Protein product: CSASKDSRWGSEKLFF.

This clonotype was detected many times. The J gene is TRBJ2-3, the V gene TRBV12-3 or TRBV12-4; D is possibly TRBD2 (6 bases). The V end lost 6 bases, the J end lost 3 bases, and 16 bases lay between the germline ends. This CDR3 contains 15 residues. CDR3 amino acids: CASSLGSGVTDTQYF. The CDR3 DNA reads TGTGCCAGCAGCCTGGGATCGGGGGTGACAGATACGCAGTATTTT.

This clonotype was observed at least ten times. The V and J genes are TRBV6-1 and TRBJ1-6; D uncertain. Germline V gene sequence: CDR1 MNHNS, CDR2 SASEGT. V lost 2 bases and J 0 bases, leaving 8 bases between the germline ends. The CDR3 runs 16 residues. In DNA form, the CDR3 reads TGTGCCAGCAGTGAAAGTGGGAGCTCCTATAATTCACCCCTCCACTTT. Protein product: CASSESGSSYNSPLHF.

This clonotype was detected ten times or more. The chain carries TRBV5-1 and TRBJ1-2; 7 bases fit TRBD1. The germline gives CDR1 SGHRS, CDR2 YFSETQ. The CDR3 has 14 amino acids. Trimming removed 4 bases from V and 5 bases from J; junction bases left unmatched: 8. DNA for the CDR3: TGCGCCAGCAGCCCAGGACAGGTTCCTTATGGCTACACCTTC. Encoded protein: CASSPGQVPYGYTF.

Many counts were recorded for this clonotype. The CDR3 DNA reads as TGCAGTGCCACGGGACAGCCATGGAGCACCTTC. Translated, it gives CSATGQPWSTF. The chain joins TRBV20-1 to TRBJ1-2, with TRBD1 matching 7 bases. The J segment lost 13 bases and the V segment lost 6 bases, leaving 11 bases of the junction unmatched. The CDR3 has 11 amino acids. Germline V lookup: CDR1 DFQATT, CDR2 SNEGSKA (reference sequence).

This clonotype occurred many times. V gene TRBV7-2 combines with J gene TRBJ2-3; 10 bases are shared with TRBD2. V shed 5 bases and J 6 bases; nucleotides not matched to a gene: 8. CDR1 is SGHTA and CDR2 is FQGNSA in the germline V gene. CDR3 length: 15 amino acids. CDR3 residues: CASSPQAGGLDTQYF. DNA for the CDR3: TGTGCCAGCAGCCCTCAAGCGGGGGGGCTCGATACGCAGTATTTT.

V usage is TRBV4-2 and J usage is TRBJ2-1, with 11 bases matching TRBD2. Germline V lookup: CDR1 LGHNA, CDR2 YNFKEQ. The CDR3 is made up of 17 amino acids. J lost 0 bases, V lost 4 bases, and 5 bases had no gene match. CDR3 DNA sequence: TGTGCCAGCAGCCCCGGACTAGCGGGTGACTCCTACAATGAGCAGTTCTTC. It specifies CASSPGLAGDSYNEQFF.

This clonotype was counted many times. V gene TRBV11-1 combines with J gene TRBJ2-5; TRBD1 matches at 7 bases. V shed 1 base and J 5 bases; nucleotides not matched to a gene: 4. Germline-derived CDR1 and CDR2 are SGHAT and FQDESV (reference sequence). This CDR3 has 14 residues. CDR3 sequence (DNA): TGTGCCAGCAGCTTAGTTGACAGGGCCGAGACCCAGTACTTC. It is translated as CASSLVDRAETQYF.

This clonotype was counted only a few times. A read error may be the cause here, since a much bigger clone is one base away. The genes are TRBV5-1 and TRBJ1-2; TRBD1 aligns across 9 bases. The CDR3 runs to 14 residues. CDR1 and CDR2 from the germline V gene are SGHRS and YFSETQ. The CDR3 DNA reads as TGCGCCAGCAGCTTGGTTGGACAGGGGTTTGGCGACACCTTC. It codes for CASSLVGQGFGDTF.

This clonotype was counted ten times or more. The rearrangement uses TRBV29-1 and TRBJ2-1, with no clear D. The CDR3 extends over 13 amino acids. Between the trimmed V and J ends, which lost 3 bases and 0 bases, there was a span of 6 bases. The germline V gene encodes CDR1 SQVTM and CDR2 ANQGSEA. This CDR3 reads CSVDRSSYNEQFF. CDR3 nucleotides: TGCAGCGTTGATCGGAGCTCCTACAATGAGCAGTTCTTC.

This clonotype was counted many times. The chain links TRBV10-3 to TRBJ2-7; D gene unclear. CDR1 is ENHRY and CDR2 is SYGVKD in the germline V gene. The CDR3 is 15 residues long. V lost 4 bases to trimming and J lost 0 bases, with 13 bases between them. The CDR3 coding sequence is TGTGCCATCAGTGTTAGGCCCGAAAGCTCCTACGAGCAGTACTTC. As protein: CAISVRPESSYEQYF.

This clonotype showed up many times. The chain joins TRBV9 to TRBJ2-7, with TRBD2 as a possible D gene (6 bases). V was cut by 0 bases and J by 1 base, with 11 bases left in between. There are 15 residues in the CDR3. From germline, CDR1 is SGDLS and CDR2 YYNGEE. The CDR3 reads CASSVEPGRSYEQYF. The CDR3 DNA follows: TGTGCCAGCAGCGTAGAACCAGGGAGGTCCTACGAGCAGTACTTC. Variable domain in full (rest from reference TRBV9 and TRBJ2-7): DSGVTQTPKHLITATGQRVTLRCSPRSGDLSVYWYQQSLDQGLQFLIQYYNGEERAKGNILERFSAQQFPDLHSELNLSSLELGDSALYFCASSVEPGRSYEQYFGPGTRLTVT.

This clonotype was observed many times. The chain combines TRBV10-3 with TRBJ2-3; a weak D match, TRBD1 (7 bases). CDR3 length: 15 amino acids. Trimming took 4 bases from V and 0 from J, leaving 11 bases between them. CDR1 and CDR2 from the germline V gene are ENHRY and SYGVKD. CDR3 sequence: CAISVTGTSTDTQYF. CDR3 sequence (DNA): TGTGCCATCAGTGTGACAGGGACTAGCACAGATACGCAGTATTTT.

In this sample, this clonotype turned up a few times. The chain uses TRBV5-1 and TRBJ2-3; TRBD2 aligns across 8 bases. Trimming removed 6 bases from V and 0 bases from J; junction bases left unmatched: 9. Germline V lookup: CDR1 SGHRS, CDR2 YFSETQ. The CDR3 is 16 amino acids. The CDR3, as DNA: TGCGCCAGCACCACCATAGCGGGGTCTAGCACAGATACGCAGTATTTT. Translating gives CASTTIAGSSTDTQYF.

At least ten counts were recorded for this clonotype. The V call is TRBV5-1, the J call TRBJ2-5; 9 bases are a match to TRBD2. The CDR3 consists of 16 residues. With 4 bases clipped from V and 4 bases from J, the junction kept 11 bases outside the gene matches. The germline V gene has CDR1 SGHRS and CDR2 YFSETQ. The CDR3 DNA is TGCGCCAGCAGCCTAACCCGCGGGGGGGCGAGAGAGACCCAGTACTTC. It translates to CASSLTRGGARETQYF.

This clonotype has ten or more counts. V usage is TRBV12-3 or TRBV12-4 and J usage is TRBJ1-3, with D perhaps TRBD1 (6 bases). This CDR3 contains 16 residues. V was shortened by 3 bases and J by 0 bases, with 12 bases between the two germline ends. The CDR3 DNA is TGTGCCAGCAGTTTTGGGGGCGCGGGCTCTGGAAACACCATATATTTT. Its protein is CASSFGGAGSGNTIYF.

This clonotype was recorded many times. The chain couples TRBV7-2 to TRBJ1-6, with no clear D. Germline V CDR1 and CDR2: SGHTA, FQGNSA. V was shortened by 5 bases and J by 1 base, with 18 bases between the two germline ends. CDR3 length equals 18 residues. The CDR3 nucleotides are TGTGCCAGCAGCCATCGGTTTGGGGTTGGGTCCTATAATTCACCCCTCCACTTT. Protein: CASSHRFGVGSYNSPLHF.

At least ten counts were recorded for this clonotype. V is TRBV20-1 and J is TRBJ2-7, with D perhaps TRBD1 (5 bases). The CDR3 consists of 16 residues. Germline V lookup: CDR1 DFQATT, CDR2 SNEGSKA (reference sequence). The V end was cut by 3 bases, the J end by 0 bases, with 18 bases between. The CDR3, as DNA: TGCAGTGCTAGTGGGGAAAAAGGGGCCACCTCCTACGAGCAGTACTTC. It encodes CSASGEKGATSYEQYF.

In this sample, this clonotype turned up many times. The gene calls are TRBV18 and TRBJ1-6; D is perhaps TRBD1 (6 bases). Trimming stripped 5 bases from V and 4 bases from J, with 12 bases between. The V gene's germline CDR1 is KGHSH and CDR2 LQKENI. The length of the CDR3 is 15 residues. The CDR3, as DNA: TGTGCCAGCTCATCCTGGACAGATTATAATTCACCCCTCCACTTT. Translation: CASSSWTDYNSPLHF.